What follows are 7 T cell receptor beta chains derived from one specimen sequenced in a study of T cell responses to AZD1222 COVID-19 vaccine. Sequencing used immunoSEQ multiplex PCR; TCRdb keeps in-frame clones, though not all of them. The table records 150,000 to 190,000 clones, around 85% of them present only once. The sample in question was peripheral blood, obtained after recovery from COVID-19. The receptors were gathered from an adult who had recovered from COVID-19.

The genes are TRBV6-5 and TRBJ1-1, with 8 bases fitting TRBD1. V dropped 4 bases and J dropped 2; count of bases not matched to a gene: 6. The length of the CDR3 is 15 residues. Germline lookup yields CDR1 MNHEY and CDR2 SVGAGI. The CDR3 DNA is TGTGCCAGCAGTTCTTTGGACAGGGCCAACACTGAAGCTTTCTTT. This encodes CASSSLDRANTEAFF.

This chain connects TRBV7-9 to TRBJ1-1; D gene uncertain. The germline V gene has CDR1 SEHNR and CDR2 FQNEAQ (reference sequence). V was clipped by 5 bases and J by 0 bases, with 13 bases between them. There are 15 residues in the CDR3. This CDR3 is CASSPTAILNTEAFF. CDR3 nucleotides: TGTGCCAGCAGCCCGACTGCAATCCTGAACACTGAAGCTTTCTTT.

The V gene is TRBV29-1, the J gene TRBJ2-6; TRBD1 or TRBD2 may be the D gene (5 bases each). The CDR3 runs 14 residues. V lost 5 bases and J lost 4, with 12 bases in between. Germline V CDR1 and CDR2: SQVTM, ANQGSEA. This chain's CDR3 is CSVLPGAGANVLTF. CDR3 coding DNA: TGCAGCGTTCTTCCCGGGGCCGGGGCCAACGTCCTGACTTTC.

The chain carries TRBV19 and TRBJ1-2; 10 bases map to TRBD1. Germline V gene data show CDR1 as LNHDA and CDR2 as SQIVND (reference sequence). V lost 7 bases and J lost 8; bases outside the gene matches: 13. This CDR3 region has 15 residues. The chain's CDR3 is CASNPGTGAGLGYTF. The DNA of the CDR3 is TGTGCCAGTAACCCCGGGACAGGGGCCGGGCTCGGCTACACCTTC.

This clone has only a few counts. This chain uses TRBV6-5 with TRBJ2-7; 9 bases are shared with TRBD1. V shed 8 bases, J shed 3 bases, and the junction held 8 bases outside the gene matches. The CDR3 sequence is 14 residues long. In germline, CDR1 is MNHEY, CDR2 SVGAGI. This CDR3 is CASGIGTGIYEQYF. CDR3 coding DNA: TGTGCCAGCGGAATCGGGACAGGGATCTACGAGCAGTACTTC.

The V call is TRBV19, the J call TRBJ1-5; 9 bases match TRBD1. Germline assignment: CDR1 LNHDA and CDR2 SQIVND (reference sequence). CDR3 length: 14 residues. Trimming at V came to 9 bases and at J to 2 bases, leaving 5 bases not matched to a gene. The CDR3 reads CASWTGAGNQPQHF. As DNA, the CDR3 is TGTGCCAGCTGGACAGGGGCAGGCAATCAGCCCCAGCATTTT.

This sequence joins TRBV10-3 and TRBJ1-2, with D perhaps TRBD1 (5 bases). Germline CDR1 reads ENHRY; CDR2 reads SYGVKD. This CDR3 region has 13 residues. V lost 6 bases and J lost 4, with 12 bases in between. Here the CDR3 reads CAISLGGTYGYTF. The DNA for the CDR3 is TGTGCCATCAGCCTTGGGGGGACCTATGGCTACACCTTC.